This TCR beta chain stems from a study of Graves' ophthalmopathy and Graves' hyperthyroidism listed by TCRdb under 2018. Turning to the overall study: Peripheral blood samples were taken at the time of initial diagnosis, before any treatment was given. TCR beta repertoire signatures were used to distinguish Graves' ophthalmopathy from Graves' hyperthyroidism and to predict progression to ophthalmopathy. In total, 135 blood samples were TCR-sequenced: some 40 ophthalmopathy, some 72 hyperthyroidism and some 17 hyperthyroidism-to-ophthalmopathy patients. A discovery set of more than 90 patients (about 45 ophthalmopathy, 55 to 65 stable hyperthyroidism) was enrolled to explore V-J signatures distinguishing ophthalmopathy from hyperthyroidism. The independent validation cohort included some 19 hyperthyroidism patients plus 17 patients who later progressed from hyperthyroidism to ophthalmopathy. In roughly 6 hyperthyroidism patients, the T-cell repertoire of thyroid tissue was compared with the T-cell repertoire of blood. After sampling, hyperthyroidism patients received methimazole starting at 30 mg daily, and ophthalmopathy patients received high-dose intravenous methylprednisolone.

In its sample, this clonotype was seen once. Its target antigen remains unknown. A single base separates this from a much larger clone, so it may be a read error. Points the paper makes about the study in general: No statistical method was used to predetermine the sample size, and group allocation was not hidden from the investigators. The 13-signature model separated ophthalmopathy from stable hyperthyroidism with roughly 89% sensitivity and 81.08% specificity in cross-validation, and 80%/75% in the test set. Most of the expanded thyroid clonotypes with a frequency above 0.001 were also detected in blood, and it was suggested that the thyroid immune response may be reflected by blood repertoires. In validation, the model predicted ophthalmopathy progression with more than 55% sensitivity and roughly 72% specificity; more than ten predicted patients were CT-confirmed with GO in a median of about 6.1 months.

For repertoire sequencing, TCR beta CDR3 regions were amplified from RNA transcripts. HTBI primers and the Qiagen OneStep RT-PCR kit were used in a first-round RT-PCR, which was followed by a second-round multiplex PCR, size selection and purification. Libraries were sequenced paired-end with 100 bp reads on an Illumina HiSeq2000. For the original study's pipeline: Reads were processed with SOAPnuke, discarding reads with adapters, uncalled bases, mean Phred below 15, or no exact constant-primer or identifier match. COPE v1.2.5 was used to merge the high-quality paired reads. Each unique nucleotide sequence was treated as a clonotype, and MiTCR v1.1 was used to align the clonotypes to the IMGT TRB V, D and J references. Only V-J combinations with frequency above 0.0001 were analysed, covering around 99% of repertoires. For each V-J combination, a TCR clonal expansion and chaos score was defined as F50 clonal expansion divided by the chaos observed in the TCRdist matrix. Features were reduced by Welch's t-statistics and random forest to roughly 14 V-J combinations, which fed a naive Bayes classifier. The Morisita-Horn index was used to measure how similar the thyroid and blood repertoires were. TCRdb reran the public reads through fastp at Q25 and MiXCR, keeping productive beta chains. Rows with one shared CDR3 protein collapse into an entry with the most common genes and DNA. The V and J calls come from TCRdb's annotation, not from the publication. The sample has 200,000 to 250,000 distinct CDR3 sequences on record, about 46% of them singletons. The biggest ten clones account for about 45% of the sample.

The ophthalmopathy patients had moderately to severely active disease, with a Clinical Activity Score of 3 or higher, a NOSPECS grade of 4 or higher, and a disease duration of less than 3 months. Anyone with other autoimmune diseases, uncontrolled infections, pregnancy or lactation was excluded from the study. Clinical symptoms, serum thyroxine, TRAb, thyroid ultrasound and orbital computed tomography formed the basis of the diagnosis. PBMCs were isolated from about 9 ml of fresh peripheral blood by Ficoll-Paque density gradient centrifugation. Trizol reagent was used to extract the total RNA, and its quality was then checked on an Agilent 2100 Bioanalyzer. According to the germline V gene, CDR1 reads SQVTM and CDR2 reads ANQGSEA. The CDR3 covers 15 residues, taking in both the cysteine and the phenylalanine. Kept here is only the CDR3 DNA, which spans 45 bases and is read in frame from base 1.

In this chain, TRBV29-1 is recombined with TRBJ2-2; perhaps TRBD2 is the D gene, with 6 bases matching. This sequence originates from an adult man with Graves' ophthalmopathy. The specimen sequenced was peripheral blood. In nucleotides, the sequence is TGCAGCGGGACGCGGGGTTCGGCGAACACCGGGGAGCTGCTTTTT. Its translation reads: CSGTRGSANTGELLF.